This T cell receptor (beta chain) was retrieved from a study of T cells in Graves' hyperthyroidism and ophthalmopathy. Findings of the study overall: Ophthalmopathy got predicted by the model a median around 6.8 months before its onset.

This clonotype was counted only a few times. What it binds is not known. Graves' hyperthyroidism was deemed stable absent ophthalmopathy progression within 18 months. The study left out patients who had uncontrolled infection, other autoimmune disease, pregnancy or lactation. RNA transcripts were the template for amplifying TCR beta CDR3 regions. First-round RT-PCR with HTBI primers amplified the TCR CDR3 region. TCRdb reprocessed the multiplex PCR reads with MiXCR, giving one entry per CDR3 protein. Among some 360,000 distinct CDR3 sequences listed, 11% to 15% were seen once. The junction had 19 bases not matched to a gene; V was cut back by 8 bases and J by 4 bases. Looked up from germline, CDR1 is LNHDA and CDR2 is SQIVND (reference sequence). The CDR3 consists of 18 residues.

The clonotype was recovered from a woman aged 55-70 years with Graves' hyperthyroidism. The chain employs TRBV19 and TRBJ2-2; 7 bases map to TRBD2. The sequenced material came from blood. The CDR3, as DNA: TGTGCCAGTCTTTCTCCGGGTTGGCGGGAGTTGAGCACCGGGGAGCTGTTTTTT. Protein product: CASLSPGWRELSTGELFF.